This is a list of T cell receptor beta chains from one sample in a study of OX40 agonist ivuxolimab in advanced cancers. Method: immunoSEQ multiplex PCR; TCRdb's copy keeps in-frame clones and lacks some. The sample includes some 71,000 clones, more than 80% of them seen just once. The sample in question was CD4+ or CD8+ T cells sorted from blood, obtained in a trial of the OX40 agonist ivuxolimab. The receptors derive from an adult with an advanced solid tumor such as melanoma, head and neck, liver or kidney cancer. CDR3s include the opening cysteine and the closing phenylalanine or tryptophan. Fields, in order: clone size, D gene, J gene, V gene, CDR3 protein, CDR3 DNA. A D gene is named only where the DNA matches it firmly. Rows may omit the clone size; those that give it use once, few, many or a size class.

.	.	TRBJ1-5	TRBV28	CASSFLSQPQHF	TGTGCCAGCAGTTTTTTGAGTCAGCCCCAGCATTTT
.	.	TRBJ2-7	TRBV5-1	CASSLSGGGYEQYF	TGCGCCAGCAGCTTGAGTGGGGGAGGCTACGAGCAGTACTTC
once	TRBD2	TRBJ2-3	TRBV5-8	CASRNGGGNTDTQYF	TGTGCCAGCAGAAATGGCGGGGGGAACACAGATACGCAGTATTTT
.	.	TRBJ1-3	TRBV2	CASKRGLENTIYF	TGTGCCAGCAAACGGGGCCTTGAGAACACCATATATTTT
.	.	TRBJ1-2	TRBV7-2	CASSLVGLDGYTF	TGTGCCAGCAGCTTAGTAGGGTTGGATGGCTACACCTTC
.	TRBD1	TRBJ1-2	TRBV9	CASSARTGGELYGYTF	TGTGCCAGCAGCGCTAGGACAGGGGGCGAGCTCTATGGCTACACCTTC
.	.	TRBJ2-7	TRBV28	CASSLLSREQYF	TGTGCCAGCAGTCTCTTGTCCCGGGAGCAGTACTTC
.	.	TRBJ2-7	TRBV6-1	CASRNRAGGNEQYF	TGTGCCAGCAGGAACAGAGCCGGCGGAAATGAGCAGTACTTC
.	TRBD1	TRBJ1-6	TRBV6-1	CASSELDRDWGGSPLHF	TGTGCCAGCAGTGAGCTGGACAGGGACTGGGGTGGATCACCCCTCCACTTT
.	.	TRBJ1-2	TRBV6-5	CASRVGTTTAYGYTF	TGTGCCAGCAGGGTGGGGACTACGACAGCCTATGGCTACACCTTC
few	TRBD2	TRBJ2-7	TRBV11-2	CASIQHGTSGATVYEQYF	TGTGCCAGCATCCAACACGGGACTAGCGGGGCCACCGTCTACGAGCAGTACTTC
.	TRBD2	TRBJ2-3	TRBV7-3	CASSSLAGGVDTQYF	TGTGCCAGCAGCTCCTTAGCGGGGGGTGTAGATACGCAGTATTTT
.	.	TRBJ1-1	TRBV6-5	CASSHQGTEAFF	TGTGCCAGCAGCCACCAGGGAACTGAAGCTTTCTTT
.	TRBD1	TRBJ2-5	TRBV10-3	CAISEPNKGQPVGETQYF	TGTGCCATCAGTGAACCCAATAAGGGACAGCCTGTGGGAGAGACCCAGTACTTC
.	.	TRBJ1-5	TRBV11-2	CASSPEGPSSNQPQHF	TGTGCCAGCAGCCCCGAAGGGCCATCAAGCAATCAGCCCCAGCATTTT
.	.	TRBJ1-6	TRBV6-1	CASSTEGGVGSPLHF	TGTGCCAGCAGTACGGAAGGGGGGGTTGGTTCACCCCTCCACTTT
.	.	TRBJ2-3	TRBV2	CASRDFTDTQYF	TGTGCCAGCCGGGACTTCACAGATACGCAGTATTTT
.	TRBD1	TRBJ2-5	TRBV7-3	CASSPPDRGRETQYF	TGTGCCAGCAGCCCGCCGGACAGGGGGCGCGAGACCCAGTACTTC
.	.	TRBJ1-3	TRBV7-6	CASSLDRGSGNTIYF	TGTGCCAGCAGCTTAGATAGGGGGAGTGGAAACACCATATATTTT
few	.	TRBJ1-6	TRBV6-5	CASSYLQTSPLHF	TGTGCCAGCAGTTACCTACAGACGTCACCCCTCCACTTT
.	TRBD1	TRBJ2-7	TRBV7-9	CASSWGTDYEQYF	TGTGCCAGCAGCTGGGGGACAGATTACGAGCAGTACTTC